This T cell receptor beta chain was found in a study of T cell responses to AZD1222 COVID-19 vaccine (dated by TCRdb to about 2021). Concerning the study at large: AZD1222 recipients whose second dose came at about 4 weeks and those whose second dose came at about 12 weeks were combined into one group, since spike-specific TCR depth and breadth did not differ between the two schedules. TCR sequencing was performed for roughly 250 trial participants, of whom 200 to 210 were given two doses of AZD1222 and approximately 26 were given two doses of MenACWY control vaccine. Trial participants were enrolled into age subgroups of 18-55, 56-69 and 70-plus years, which contained 148, 28 and 57 TCR-sequenced participants, respectively.

Note on this clone: The antigen it recognizes is unknown. No much larger clone exists at a distance of one base, and base qualities are not known.

The CDR3 regions of human TCRbeta chains were subjected to immunosequencing. The study's processing was this. Repertoire TCRs were checked for matches against a reference library of SARS-CoV-2-specific TCRs that had been generated using the MIRA antigen-specificity platform. Breadth meant the fraction of unique TCRs that were SARS-CoV-2-associated, whereas depth meant the fraction of total T cells that were SARS-CoV-2-associated. Each spike-specific TCR was assigned to its reactive spike region and to a CD4 or CD8 class using the MIRA data. Log10-transformed breadth and depth values were compared by one-way ANOVA with Sidak's multiple comparisons tests. The immuneACCESS repertoire file appears here via TCRdb, limited to in-frame rearrangements. These files lack a portion of the clones; in checked studies, under half of the deficit traces to unresolved V genes, and the cause of the others is not known. D and trimming come from the DNA, and the V and J calls and clone size come from that table. In this sample the table shows about 150,000 clones, 94% of which occur a single time. The top ten clonotypes cover roughly 1.2% of the sample.

The CDR3 contains 15 residues, cysteine and phenylalanine counted. The sequence is cut down to CDR3 DNA, 45 bases in frame from base 1. Trimming costs V 1 base and J 1 base, and their ends lie 10 bases apart. The germline V gene sets CDR1 to MGHRA and CDR2 to YSYEKL. The paper as a whole reports these results and caveats: The whole spike protein was spanned by vaccine-associated CD4 TCRs, and dominant responses were seen in regions 160-218 and 743-854. In the small 56-69-year group, the increase in depth fell short of significance, most likely because of low power. Participants were mostly white British, with more females than males. The authors suggested clonal diversity may have been underestimated. A significant rise in spike-specific TCR breadth and depth was observed after two AZD1222 doses relative to day 0 and relative to MenACWY recipients. Conclusions about previously exposed vaccinees are limited, since just a handful of AZD1222 recipients were seropositive for SARS-CoV-2 at baseline. Reportedly, almost half of the unique spike-specific TCRs recognized epitopes lying outside the regions that are mutated in the B.1.351 and B.1.1.7 variants. Because no day 14 peak-response samples were available, the repertoires could be characterized only after the peak T cell response.

The time point label of this sample denotes: baseline before first vaccination. Vaccinee samples came from UK trials COV001 and COV002, including a single-blind randomized controlled phase 2/3 trial of AZD1222 (ChAdOx1 nCoV-19) in healthy adults. Trial participant PBMC samples were collected at day 0 and day 28 after the second dose for TCRbeta chain sequencing. This specimen consisted of peripheral blood, obtained on day 0 of AZD1222 vaccination. The chain links TRBV4-1 with TRBJ1-2; the D gene is perhaps TRBD1, from 6 matching bases. This sequence was found in an adult in good health. The CDR3 is CASSQGSGVNYGYTF. In nucleotides, the sequence is TGCGCCAGCAGCCAAGGGTCAGGGGTTAACTATGGCTACACCTTC.